This T cell receptor beta chain was documented in a study of graft-versus-host responses after intestinal transplantation. In its sample, this clone was seen once. Its target is unknown. Overall study findings and caveats: The authors found GvH clones in recipient marrow, some appearing first in ileum or blood. Subjects displaying graft-donor T cell macrochimerism possessed elevated graft-versus-host to host-versus-graft clonal ratios inside allografts.

Method: immunoSEQ multiplex PCR; TCRdb's copy keeps in-frame clones and lacks some. The repertoire consists of 71,000 or so clones, with 90% occurring once and the leading ten covering approximately 1.3%. There are 12 residues in the CDR3. Trimming left V 5 bases short and J 10 bases short, with 12 bases between. CDR1 and CDR2 from the germline V gene are MNHEY and SVGAGI. This chain links TRBV6-5 with TRBJ2-1, with no clear D. The sequence derives from a human donor who received an intestinal transplant. The specimen comprised unstimulated CD8+ T cells sorted from spleen or lymph node cells, sampled before intestinal transplant. The CDR3 here is CASSPRRSEQFF. CDR3 DNA sequence: TGTGCCAGCAGTCCGCGCCGGAGCGAGCAGTTCTTC.